This T cell receptor beta chain appears in the sequencing data of a study of CD8+CD57+ T cells in acquired aplastic anemia (dated by TCRdb to the late 2010s). Some background on the complete study: DNA extracted from sorted CD4+ and CD8+ cells had a mean of approximately 3.5 ug, with a range of about 0.19 to 30 ug. A CD8+CD57+ expansion meant a frequency higher than the mean frequency seen in healthy subjects.

Paper-wide results and their limitations: Patients and healthy controls showed no significant difference in CD8+ Simpson's diversity (P=0.060). Around 28 CD8+ CDR3 sequences were found to be shared between patients and controls, but these sequences appeared to be highly expressed in patients and within the immunodominant clones of the patients.

Expansion of CD8+CD57+ cells had been shown by flow cytometry in the patients chosen for sequencing. All patients had severe acquired aplastic anemia diagnosed by International Study of Aplastic Anemia and Agranulocytosis and Camitta criteria. No patient had received any therapy when blood was sampled. TCR repertoires of sorted CD4+ and CD8+ blood T cells from severe aplastic anemia patients and healthy subjects were deep-sequenced in the study. Patients were enrolled in the USA under clinicaltrials.gov protocols 00001620, 01623167, 00001397, 00071045, 00081523 and 00961064. Ficoll-Paque density gradient centrifugation was used to isolate peripheral blood mononuclear cells. Before DNA was extracted, CD4+ and CD8+ T cells were sorted using either FACS or magnetic beads. According to the germline V gene, CDR1 reads MGHDK and CDR2 reads SYGVNS. The CDR3 measures 15 amino acids from cysteine to phenylalanine. Only the CDR3 DNA stays, 45 bases, in frame from base 1.

Genomic DNA was used as template for profiling of TCR beta VDJ combinations and CDR3 sequences. An Illumina HiSeq 2000 was used for TCR repertoire sequencing. Per the source publication's procedure: TRBV/TRBJ rearrangement plots, CDR3 size and DJ length profiles, and Simpson's diversity index were used to assess repertoires. The most abundant DNA sequence in the deep sequencing data was defined as the immunodominant clone. CDR3 amino acid sequences were screened for sharing across subjects and compared with published repertoires and the VDJdb database. TCRdb reran the public reads through fastp at Q25 and MiXCR, keeping productive beta chains. Entries that share a CDR3 protein sequence are merged under the most common genes and DNA. The V and J calls and clone size are TCRdb's, not the authors'. The sample records hundreds of thousands of distinct CDR3 sequences, over 25% of which are singletons. Clones ranked in the top ten supply 0.7% to 1% of the sample.

Notes on this clonotype: No antigen is known for it. A read error may explain this, as a much larger clone is one base away.

Material for sequencing was sorted CD4+, CD8+, or CD8+CD57+ T cells (not recorded which) from PBMCs. The receptor's source is a human donor with aplastic anemia. The chain links TRBV25-1 with TRBJ2-5; a stretch of 9 junction bases matches TRBD1. The CDR3 protein is CASSTAQGAGEAQYF. The bases are TGTGCCAGCAGTACCGCACAGGGGGCGGGAGAGGCCCAGTACTTC.